What follows are 24 T cell receptor beta chains derived from one specimen sequenced in a study of T-cell memory formation after mild COVID-19. Each CDR3 protein is one row after TCRdb ran MiXCR on the 5' RACE reads. The table records approximately 150,000 distinct CDR3 sequences, roughly 21% of them present only once. Sequencing was performed on PBMCs or a T cell subset sorted from them (not recorded which). All receptors come from an adult woman who had mild COVID-19 (a few samples of this study predate the infection). Cell type and time point are not known.

Only a few counts were recorded for this clonotype. The chain has TRBV28 and TRBJ1-1, with D hard to call. The germline V and J ends were trimmed by 5 bases and 0 bases, with 4 bases remaining between them. The CDR3 is 12 amino acids. The germline V gene encodes CDR1 MDHEN and CDR2 SYDVKM. The CDR3 here is CASSDMNTEAFF. CDR3 bases: TGTGCCAGCAGTGACATGAACACTGAAGCTTTCTTT.

This clonotype has a count of ten or more. The CDR3 spells CASSNEQFF. CDR3 DNA: TGTGCCAGCAGCAATGAGCAGTTCTTC. V and J are TRBV6-5 and TRBJ2-1; no firm D call. V lost 6 bases and J 6 bases, leaving 0 bases between the germline ends. Germline V gene data show CDR1 as MNHEY and CDR2 as SVGAGI. This CDR3 comprises 9 residues.

The V call is TRBV18, the J call TRBJ2-3; 11 nucleotides align to TRBD1. Trimming at V came to 4 bases and at J to 5 bases, leaving 8 bases not matched to a gene. This CDR3 contains 16 residues. The V gene's germline CDR1 is KGHSH and CDR2 LQKENI. CDR3 sequence (DNA): TGTGCCAGCTCACGGACAGGGGGCGCCGGAGGAGATACGCAGTATTTT. It codes for CASSRTGGAGGDTQYF.

Only a few counts were recorded for this clonotype. The CDR3 bases are TGTGCCAGCGGTCGGACAAGTCGGGCTGGGGCCAACGTCCTGACTTTC. Translated: CASGRTSRAGANVLTF. The chain combines TRBV7-9 with TRBJ2-6, with D maybe TRBD1 (5 bases). Germline CDR1 SEHNR, CDR2 FQNEAQ (reference sequence). V dropped 8 bases and J dropped 2 bases, with 16 bases sitting between them. This CDR3 is built from 16 residues.

This chain uses TRBV12-3 or TRBV12-4 with TRBJ1-2, with TRBD1 as a possible D gene (6 bases). V shed 5 bases and J shed 2 bases, with 18 bases lying between them. This CDR3 contains 16 residues. CDR3 residues: CASSPRSRGGNYGYTF. The CDR3 nucleotides are TGTGCCAGCAGTCCCCGGAGTAGGGGGGGAAACTATGGCTACACCTTC.

V and J are TRBV12-3 or TRBV12-4 and TRBJ2-2, with 9 bases fitting TRBD1. This CDR3 region has 14 residues. V was clipped by 6 bases and J by 4 bases; unmatched bases: 3. The CDR3 sequence is CASRKGQGTGELFF. The CDR3 DNA reads as TGTGCCAGCAGGAAGGGACAGGGCACCGGGGAGCTGTTTTTT.

This clonotype was recorded a few times. This rearrangement joins TRBV12-3 or TRBV12-4 to TRBJ2-5; 7 bases agree with TRBD1. J lost 7 bases, V lost 5 bases, and 7 bases had no gene match. The CDR3 loop spans 13 amino acids. CDR3 loop: CASSPRAGGTQYF. The CDR3 DNA reads TGTGCCAGCAGTCCCCGGGCAGGGGGGACCCAGTACTTC.

The chain carries TRBV24-1 and TRBJ2-7; D not certain. V was shortened by 3 bases and J by 4 bases, with 9 bases between the two germline ends. The germline CDR1 and CDR2 sequences are KGHDR and SFDVKD. CDR3 length: 13 amino acids. The CDR3: CATSDPLGYEQYF. Written as DNA, the CDR3 is TGTGCCACCAGTGATCCGCTCGGTTACGAGCAGTACTTC.

This clonotype has only a few counts. The chain couples TRBV24-1 to TRBJ2-1, with D maybe TRBD2 (5 bases). CDR3 size: 16 residues. Trimming pared 5 bases from V and 5 bases from J, leaving 18 bases between. Per the germline V gene, CDR1 is KGHDR and CDR2 is SFDVKD. The DNA of the CDR3 is TGTGCCACCAGTGCCCTTGGACTCGGAGGCCACAATGAGCAGTTCTTC. Its translation is CATSALGLGGHNEQFF.

By sample share, this clonotype is medium-sized. The rearrangement links TRBV4-1 to TRBJ2-2; 14 bases fit TRBD2. CDR3 length: 19 residues. V shed 3 bases, J shed 5 bases, and the junction held 11 bases outside the gene matches. The germline V gene has CDR1 MGHRA and CDR2 YSYEKL. CDR3 residues: CASSQTRLAGGPGTGELFF. In nucleotides, the CDR3 is TGCGCCAGCAGCCAGACCCGACTAGCGGGGGGGCCGGGGACCGGGGAGCTGTTTTTT.

The genes are TRBV20-1 and TRBJ2-1; the D is unclear. In germline, CDR1 is DFQATT, CDR2 SNEGSKA (reference sequence). Trimming left V 5 bases short and J 6 bases short, with 20 bases between. CDR3 length: 15 residues. CDR3 sequence: CSAGLGGTKTNEQFF. The CDR3 region has the DNA TGCAGTGCTGGATTGGGCGGAACCAAGACCAATGAGCAGTTCTTC.

This clonotype turned up a few times. The chain uses TRBV20-1 and TRBJ2-1, with TRBD2 as a possible D gene (7 bases). The CDR3 totals 13 residues. V was cut by 8 bases and J by 4 bases, with 15 bases left in between. The germline CDR1 and CDR2 sequences are DFQATT and SNEGSKA (reference sequence). CDR3 in amino acids: CSTRGAPYNEQFF. In DNA form, the CDR3 reads TGCAGTACCCGGGGGGCCCCTTACAATGAGCAGTTCTTC.

This clonotype has just a few counts. The genes are TRBV7-2 and TRBJ2-3, with 9 positions matching TRBD2. J gave up 4 bases and V 0 bases, and 2 bases lay outside the gene matches. The CDR3 contains 15 residues. CDR1 is SGHTA, CDR2 FQGNSA, per germline. CDR3 loop: CASSLASGSADTQYF. Written as DNA, the CDR3 is TGTGCCAGCAGCTTAGCTAGCGGGAGTGCAGATACGCAGTATTTT. Filled out from reference TRBV7-2 and TRBJ2-3, the complete variable domain reads GAGVSQSPSNKVTEKGKDVELRCDPISGHTALYWYRQSLGQGLEFLIYFQGNSAPDKSGLPSDRFSAERTGGSVSTLTIQRTQQEDSAVYLCASSLASGSADTQYFGPGTRLTVL.

This clonotype turned up a few times. The J gene is TRBJ1-1, the V gene TRBV12-5; the D is unclear. CDR1 and CDR2 (germline): LGHNT, FRNRAP. V dropped 1 base and J dropped 10 bases, with 10 bases sitting between them. The length of the CDR3 is 12 residues. The chain's CDR3 is CASGLDWTRAFF. In DNA form, the CDR3 reads TGTGCTAGTGGTTTGGATTGGACGAGAGCTTTCTTT. The entire variable domain, with the rest obtained from reference TRBV12-5 and TRBJ1-1, is as follows: DARVTQTPRHKVTEMGQEVTMRCQPILGHNTVFWYRQTMMQGLELLAYFRNRAPLDDSGMPKDRFSAEMPDATLATLKIQPSEPRDSAVYFCASGLDWTRAFFGQGTRLTVV.

This chain joins TRBV6-6 and TRBJ2-7; weak D call: TRBD1 (5 bases). Trimming removed 2 bases from V and 2 bases from J, with 13 bases in between. CDR3 length equals 15 residues. In germline, CDR1 is MNHNY, CDR2 SVGAGI (reference sequence). Here the CDR3 reads CASSYGAESTYEQYF. The CDR3 nucleotides read TGTGCCAGCAGTTACGGGGCAGAATCCACCTACGAGCAGTACTTC.

This clonotype has just a few counts. The chain combines TRBV4-1 with TRBJ1-2, with TRBD1 matching over 8 bases. CDR3 length equals 17 residues. Germline V CDR1 and CDR2: MGHRA, YSYEKL. V lost 0 bases and J lost 2; bases outside the gene matches: 8. CDR3 sequence: CASSQDPPDRVNYGYTF. The CDR3 bases are TGCGCCAGCAGCCAAGATCCCCCGGACAGGGTAAACTATGGCTACACCTTC.

The rearrangement links TRBV21-1 to TRBJ2-7; the D call TRBD1 from the table was never checked on the DNA. TRBV21-1 is a listed pseudogene. The CDR3 loop spans 15 amino acids. The CDR3 region has the DNA TGTGCCAGCAGCAAGGGGGTCAGGGAAGCCTACGAGCAGTACTTC. Its translation is CASSKGVREAYEQYF.

The chain recombines TRBV29-1 with TRBJ1-2, with TRBD1 as a possible D gene (5 bases). The V gene's germline CDR1 is SQVTM and CDR2 ANQGSEA. Trimming took off 1 base at V and 4 bases at J, with 13 bases between the two ends. CDR3 length: 14 residues. The CDR3 protein is CSVEGSGEGYGYTF. In DNA form, the CDR3 reads TGCAGCGTTGAAGGCTCGGGGGAAGGCTATGGCTACACCTTC.

V gene TRBV5-1 combines with J gene TRBJ2-6; D call uncertain. CDR3 length equals 16 residues. CDR1 is SGHRS, CDR2 YFSETQ, per germline. The germline V and J ends were trimmed by 1 base and 1 base, with 9 bases remaining between them. CDR3 sequence: CASSLWAISGANVLTF. DNA for the CDR3: TGCGCCAGCAGCTTGTGGGCGATTTCTGGGGCCAACGTCCTGACTTTC.

In this sample, this clonotype turned up a few times. CDR3 nucleotide sequence: TGTGCCAGCAGCGCGGACAGGGACGAGCAGTACTTC. Translated: CASSADRDEQYF. V gene TRBV7-6 combines with J gene TRBJ2-7, with 8 bases that match TRBD1. Germline-derived CDR1 and CDR2 are SGHVS and FNYEAQ. The V gene end was trimmed by 5 bases and the J gene end by 5 bases; junction bases not matched to a gene: 2. The CDR3 length is 12 residues. The full variable domain, with the rest looked up from reference TRBV7-6 and TRBJ2-7, is GAGVSQSPRYKVTKRGQDVALRCDPISGHVSLYWYRQALGQGPEFLTYFNYEAQQDKSGLPNDRFSAERPEGSISTLTIQRTEQRDSAMYRCASSADRDEQYFGPGTRLTVT.

This clonotype was counted only a few times. This chain uses TRBV6-6 with TRBJ1-1, with D perhaps TRBD1 (5 bases). This CDR3 contains 12 residues. Germline values: CDR1 MNHNY, CDR2 SVGAGI (reference sequence). V lost 6 bases and J lost 4, with 9 bases in between. The CDR3 sequence: CASRSGGTEAFF. In DNA form, the CDR3 reads TGTGCCAGCAGGTCCGGGGGCACTGAAGCTTTCTTT.

The chain is built from TRBV20-1 and TRBJ1-1, with D unclear. Germline lookup yields CDR1 DFQATT and CDR2 SNEGSKA (reference sequence). This CDR3 comprises 11 residues. Trimming removed 6 bases at V and 10 bases at J, with 15 bases between. The CDR3 is CSAGYEGRAFF. CDR3 in DNA: TGCAGTGCCGGCTATGAGGGCCGAGCTTTCTTT.

The genes are TRBV5-1 and TRBJ2-5; 8 positions match TRBD2. Losses at the gene ends were 4 bases for V and 3 bases for J; bases not matched to a gene: 5. Germline V gene lookup returns CDR1 SGHRS and CDR2 YFSETQ. CDR3 length: 14 amino acids. CDR3 in DNA: TGCGCCAGCAGCGTCGGGAGGGCCGAAGAGACCCAGTACTTC. Protein: CASSVGRAEETQYF.

Only a few counts were recorded for this clonotype. The chain has TRBV12-3 or TRBV12-4 and TRBJ1-2, with D perhaps matching TRBD1 (5 bases). Trimming cost V 1 base and J 8 bases, with 11 bases left between them. The CDR3 spans 13 residues. DNA of the CDR3: TGTGCCAGCAGTTTAGTAGGGGTCGGAGGCTACACCTTC. Protein product: CASSLVGVGGYTF.